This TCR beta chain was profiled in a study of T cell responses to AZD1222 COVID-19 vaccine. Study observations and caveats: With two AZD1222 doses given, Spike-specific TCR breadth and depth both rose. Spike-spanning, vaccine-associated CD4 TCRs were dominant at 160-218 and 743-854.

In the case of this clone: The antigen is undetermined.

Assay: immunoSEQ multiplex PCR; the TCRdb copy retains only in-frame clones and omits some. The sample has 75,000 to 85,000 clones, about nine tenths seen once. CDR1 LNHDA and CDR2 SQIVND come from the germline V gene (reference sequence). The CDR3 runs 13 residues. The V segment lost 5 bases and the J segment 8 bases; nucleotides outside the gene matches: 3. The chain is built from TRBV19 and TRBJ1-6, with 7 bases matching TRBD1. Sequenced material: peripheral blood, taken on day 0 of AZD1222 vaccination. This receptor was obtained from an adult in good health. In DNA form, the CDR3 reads TGTGCCAGTAGTCGACAGGGAGATTCACCCCTCCACTTT. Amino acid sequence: CASSRQGDSPLHF.